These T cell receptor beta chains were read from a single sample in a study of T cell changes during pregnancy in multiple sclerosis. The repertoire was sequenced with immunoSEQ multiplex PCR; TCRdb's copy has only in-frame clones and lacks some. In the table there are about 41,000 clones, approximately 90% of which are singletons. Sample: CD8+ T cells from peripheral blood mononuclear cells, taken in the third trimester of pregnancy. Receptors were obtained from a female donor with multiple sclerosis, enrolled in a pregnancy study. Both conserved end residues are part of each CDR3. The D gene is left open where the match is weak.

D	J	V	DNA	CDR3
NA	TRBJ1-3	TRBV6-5	TGTGCCAGCAGTTCTACAGGGAACTCTGGAAACACCATATATTTT	CASSSTGNSGNTIYF
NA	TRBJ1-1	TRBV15	TGTGCCACCAGCCAGGATAGCACTGAAGCTTTCTTT	CATSQDSTEAFF
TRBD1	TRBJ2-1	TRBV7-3	TGTGCCAGCAGCTCGACAGGGGGCGATGGGAATGAGCAGTTCTTC	CASSSTGGDGNEQFF
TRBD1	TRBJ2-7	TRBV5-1	TGCGCCAGCAGCTTGGGACAGGGAAAGTTTTCCTACGAGCAGTACTTC	CASSLGQGKFSYEQYF
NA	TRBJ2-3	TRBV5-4	TGTGCCAGCGCCATGGCTCCACAGGGTGATACGCAGTATTTT	CASAMAPQGDTQYF
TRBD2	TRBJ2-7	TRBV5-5	TGTGCCAGCAGCCTGGGTCTAGCGGTTCCGTATCACGAGCAGTACTTC	CASSLGLAVPYHEQYF
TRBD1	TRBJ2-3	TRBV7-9	TGTGCCAGCAGCTTAGGCACGGACAGGGAAGATACGCAGTATTTT	CASSLGTDREDTQYF
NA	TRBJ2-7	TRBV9	TGTGCCAGCAGCCCCCAAGGCGGGACTGTCGAGCAGTACTTC	CASSPQGGTVEQYF
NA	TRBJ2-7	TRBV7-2	TGTGCCAGCAGCTCCGTCTCCTACGAGCAGTACTTC	CASSSVSYEQYF
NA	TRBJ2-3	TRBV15	TGTGCCACCACCTCGACCCCACTCGGGGGAGATACGCAGTATTTT	CATTSTPLGGDTQYF
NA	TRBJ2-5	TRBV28	TGTGCCAGCAGTTGGGGGGTCTGGGAGCAGTACTTC	CASSWGVWEQYF
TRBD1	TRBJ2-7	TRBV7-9	TGTGCCAGCAGCCACCCCCGGGACAGGGGATTCCCGTACGAGCAGTACTTC	CASSHPRDRGFPYEQYF
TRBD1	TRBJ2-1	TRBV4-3	TGCGCCAGCAGCCATGGGATGACAGGGGGCGATACGGATGAGCAGTTCTTC	CASSHGMTGGDTDEQFF
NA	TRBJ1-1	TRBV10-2	TGCGCCAGCAGTGACTCGGGTATGAACACTGAAGCTTTCTTT	CASSDSGMNTEAFF
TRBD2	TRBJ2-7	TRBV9	TGTGCCAGCAGCGTAGCCAGCGGGACTTACGAGCAGTACTTC	CASSVASGTYEQYF
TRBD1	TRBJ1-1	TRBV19	TGTGCCAGTAGGGGAGGGACAGGTGAAGCTTTCTTT	CASRGGTGEAFF
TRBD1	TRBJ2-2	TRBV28	TGTGCCAGCAGTACGACAGGGGTGAGCGGGGAGCTGTTTTTT	CASSTTGVSGELFF